This T cell receptor (beta chain) was identified during a study of CD8+CD57+ T cells in acquired aplastic anemia. Study context: Sorted CD4+ and CD8+ cells gave a mean 3.2 ug DNA, range about 0.17 to 27.4 ug. Average CD4+ read depth in healthy donors was about 10.8 million reads. Overall study findings and caveats: CD8+ Simpson's diversity did not differ significantly between patients and controls.

Investigators profiled TCR beta VDJ and CDR3 from genomic DNA template. TCRdb processed the reads anew with MiXCR; each CDR3 protein has one entry. The profile shows roughly 170,000 distinct CDR3 sequences, roughly 63% of them singletons. In the case of this clonotype: Its antigen is unidentified.

The CDR3 is 16 residues long. Germline lookup yields CDR1 MNHEY and CDR2 SMNVEV (reference sequence). The V end lost 4 bases, the J end lost 0 bases, and 14 bases lay between the germline ends. Sequenced input: sorted CD4+, CD8+, or CD8+CD57+ T cells (not recorded which) from PBMCs. This clonotype originated in a human donor in good health. The rearrangement links TRBV27 to TRBJ2-3; tentatively, D is TRBD2 (6 bases). CDR3 coding DNA: TGTGCCAGCAGTTCAGCTAGCGTTCTTAGCACAGATACGCAGTATTTT. This encodes CASSSASVLSTDTQYF.